This TCR beta chain appears in the sequencing data of a study of response to subunit inactivated influenza vaccine. Regarding the study as a whole: Seasonal influenza vaccination, on each occasion, was suggested by the authors to recruit few new T cells.

This clonotype was detected ten times or more. Antigen specificity is unknown. Per the germline V gene, CDR1 is SQVTM and CDR2 is ANQGSEA. This CDR3 contains 14 residues. Trimming pared 5 bases from V and 4 bases from J, leaving 16 bases between. TCRdb redid the calling of the RT-PCR reads with MiXCR, one entry per CDR3 protein. The repertoire holds 530,000 or so distinct CDR3 sequences, with approximately 15% as singletons. The rearrangement joins TRBV29-1 to TRBJ2-3; weak D call: TRBD1 (7 bases). The source of this sequence is a man aged 50-60 years who received an inactivated influenza vaccine. The sequencing used PBMCs from blood, collected about 12 days after vaccination. DNA for the CDR3: TGCAGCGTTCTCAGGGGGGATGCCCCAGATACGCAGTATTTT. As protein: CSVLRGDAPDTQYF.